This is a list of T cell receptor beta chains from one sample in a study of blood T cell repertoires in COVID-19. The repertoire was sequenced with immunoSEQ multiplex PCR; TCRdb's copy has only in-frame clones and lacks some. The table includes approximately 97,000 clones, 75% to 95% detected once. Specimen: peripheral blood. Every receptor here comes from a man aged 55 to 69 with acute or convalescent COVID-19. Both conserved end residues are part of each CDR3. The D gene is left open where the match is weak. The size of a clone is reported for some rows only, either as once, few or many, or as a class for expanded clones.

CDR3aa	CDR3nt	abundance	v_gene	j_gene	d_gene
CASSPGATPATF	TGTGCCAGCAGCCCAGGGGCGACACCCGCCACCTTC	-	TRBV7-9	TRBJ1-2	-
CASSEGQNYGYTF	TGTGCCAGCAGCGAGGGACAAAACTATGGCTACACCTTC	-	TRBV5-4	TRBJ1-2	-
CASSRRSSYEQYF	TGTGCCAGCAGTAGAAGGAGCTCCTACGAGCAGTACTTC	-	TRBV9	TRBJ2-7	-
CASSPLGTDANYGYTF	TGTGCCAGCTCACCCCTCGGGACAGATGCTAACTATGGCTACACCTTC	-	TRBV18	TRBJ1-2	TRBD1
CASSTGTDSYTF	TGCGCCAGCAGCACTGGGACTGATTCCTACACCTTC	-	TRBV5-1	TRBJ1-2	-
CASSFWGRDTQYF	TGCGCCAGCAGCTTTTGGGGCAGGGATACGCAGTATTTT	few	TRBV5-1	TRBJ2-3	-
CASSKALLLRGPLSWHTGELFF	TGTGCCAGCAGCAAAGCGCTCTTACTGCGGGGGCCCCTGAGTTGGCACACCGGGGAGCTGTTTTTT	-	TRBV21-1	TRBJ2-2	-
CASSEAARSGANVLTF	TGTGCCAGCAGTGAAGCGGCCCGCTCTGGGGCCAACGTCCTGACTTTC	once	TRBV6-1	TRBJ2-6	-
CATKRGGNSFEAFF	TGTGCCACCAAACGGGGGGGGAACTCGTTTGAAGCTTTCTTT	-	TRBV18	TRBJ1-1	-
CSVGQGGGTEAFF	TGCAGCGTTGGGCAGGGGGGAGGCACTGAAGCTTTCTTT	-	TRBV29-1	TRBJ1-1	TRBD1
CASSQDSGVNDEQFF	TGCGCCAGCAGCCAAGATAGCGGGGTTAATGATGAGCAGTTCTTC	-	TRBV4-1	TRBJ2-1	TRBD2
CASSPAGGMRQPQHF	TGTGCCAGCAGCCCAGCGGGGGGGATGCGTCAGCCCCAGCATTTT	-	TRBV7-8	TRBJ1-5	-
CASSLGGGNTEAFF	TGTGCCAGCAGCTTAGGGGGCGGAAACACTGAAGCTTTCTTT	-	TRBV5-8	TRBJ1-1	TRBD1
CASSQRWGGEETQYF	TGTGCCAGCTCACAGCGATGGGGGGGCGAAGAGACCCAGTACTTC	-	TRBV18	TRBJ2-5	-
CASSLQGPNTEAFF	TGTGCCAGCAGCTTACAGGGACCGAACACTGAAGCTTTCTTT	once	TRBV5-8	TRBJ1-1	-
CASARRNTEAFF	TGTGCCAGCGCCAGAAGGAACACTGAAGCTTTCTTT	-	TRBV7-2	TRBJ1-1	-
CATSRGQKYTYNEQFF	TGTGCCACCAGCAGAGGACAGAAGTATACCTACAATGAGCAGTTCTTC	-	TRBV15	TRBJ2-1	-
CASRQGETEAFF	TGTGCCAGCAGGCAGGGGGAGACTGAAGCTTTCTTT	-	TRBV12-3/TRBV12-4	TRBJ1-1	TRBD1
CASSLLGGSSYEQYF	TGTGCCAGCAGCCTTTTGGGCGGGAGCTCCTACGAGCAGTACTTC	-	TRBV3-1/TRBV3-2	TRBJ2-7	TRBD2
CASSEKTGGVTEAFF	TGTGCCAGCAGCGAGAAGACAGGGGGTGTCACTGAAGCTTTCTTT	-	TRBV5-6	TRBJ1-1	TRBD1
CASSQTGANYGYTF	TGTGCCAGCAGTCAGACAGGGGCTAACTATGGCTACACCTTC	-	TRBV2	TRBJ1-2	TRBD1
CASSLSGGSSPLHF	TGTGCCAGCAGCCTGTCCGGGGGTAGTTCACCCCTCCACTTT	-	TRBV7-9	TRBJ1-6	-
CSASILAGGYEQYF	TGCAGTGCTAGTATCCTAGCGGGGGGTTACGAGCAGTACTTC	-	TRBV20-1	TRBJ2-7	TRBD2
CSVRTGVSEQYF	TGCAGCGTTCGGACAGGGGTTAGCGAGCAGTACTTC	once	TRBV29-1	TRBJ2-7	TRBD1